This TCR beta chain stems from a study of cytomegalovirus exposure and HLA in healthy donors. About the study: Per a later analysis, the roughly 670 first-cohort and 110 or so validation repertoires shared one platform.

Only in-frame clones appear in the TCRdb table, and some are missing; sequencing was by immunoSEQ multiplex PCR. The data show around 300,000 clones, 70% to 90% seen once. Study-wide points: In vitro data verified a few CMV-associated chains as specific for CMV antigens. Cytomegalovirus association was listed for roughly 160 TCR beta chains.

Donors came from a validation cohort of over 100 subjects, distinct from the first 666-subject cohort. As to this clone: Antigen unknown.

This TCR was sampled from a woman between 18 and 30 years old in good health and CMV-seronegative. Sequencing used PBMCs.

The CDR3 here is CASSLQGGGLSYEQYF. CDR3 bases: TGTGCCAGCAGTCTCCAGGGAGGTGGACTCTCCTACGAGCAGTACTTC. The rearrangement uses TRBV28 and TRBJ2-7; possibly TRBD2 for D (6 bases). The CDR3 loop spans 16 amino acids. V dropped 5 bases and J dropped 0 bases, with 17 bases sitting between them. CDR1 is MDHEN, CDR2 SYDVKM, per germline.